Following are 10 T cell receptor beta chains from one sample sequenced in a study of blood T cell repertoires in COVID-19. Only in-frame clones appear in the TCRdb table, and some are missing; sequencing was by immunoSEQ multiplex PCR. Of about 140,000 clones listed, 80% to 90% were seen once; the top ten hold 8.5% to 9.5%. Sequenced input: peripheral blood. The source of these receptors is a woman between 45 and 60 years old with active or convalescent COVID-19.

The chain couples TRBV24-1 to TRBJ2-2; weak D call: TRBD2 (6 bases). Germline lookup yields CDR1 KGHDR and CDR2 SFDVKD. The CDR3 covers 13 residues. V was shortened by 9 bases and J by 3 bases, with 10 bases between the two germline ends. CDR3 residues: CATSGGYTGELFF. The CDR3 nucleotides are TGTGCCACCTCCGGGGGTTACACCGGGGAGCTGTTTTTT.

The V gene is TRBV6-1, the J gene TRBJ2-1; 8 nucleotides match TRBD2. Unmatched junction bases numbered 8, after V lost 2 bases and J lost 2 bases. The CDR3 runs to 17 residues. From germline, CDR1 is MNHNS and CDR2 SASEGT. Here the CDR3 reads CASSEKVSGTAYNEQFF. The CDR3 nucleotides are TGTGCCAGCAGTGAAAAGGTTAGCGGGACCGCCTACAATGAGCAGTTCTTC.

This clone was seen a handful of times. This chain links TRBV21-1 with TRBJ2-3; the D call TRBD1 from the table was never checked on the DNA. TRBV21-1 is annotated as a pseudogene. The CDR3 length is 17 residues. The CDR3: CASSKDPDRGRTDTQYF. The CDR3, as DNA: TGTGCCAGCAGCAAAGATCCCGACAGGGGGCGAACAGATACGCAGTATTTT.

This chain connects TRBV5-1 to TRBJ2-7; weak D call: TRBD1 (6 bases). The CDR3 runs 14 residues. Trimming removed 3 bases from V and 2 bases from J, with 12 bases in between. Germline V CDR1 and CDR2: SGHRS, YFSETQ. The CDR3 sequence is CASSSRGGPYEQYF. The CDR3 coding sequence is TGCGCCAGCAGCTCGCGAGGGGGTCCCTACGAGCAGTACTTC.

This sequence joins TRBV27 and TRBJ1-4; D unclear. Germline V gives CDR1 MNHEY, CDR2 SMNVEV (reference sequence). The CDR3 spans 16 residues. The V end lost 5 bases, the J end lost 1 base, and 14 bases lay between the germline ends. CDR3 DNA: TGTGCCAGCAGTCGGGGTGGGCGGGGAACTAATGAAAAACTGTTTTTT. Amino acids: CASSRGGRGTNEKLFF.

The chain uses TRBV19 and TRBJ1-2; D may be TRBD1 (5 bases). Germline loops: CDR1 LNHDA, CDR2 SQIVND (reference sequence). This CDR3 is 15 amino acids long. V shed 7 bases and J shed 5 bases, with 20 bases lying between them. The CDR3 spells CASNLHAGDGYGYTF. The CDR3 DNA sequence: TGTGCCAGTAATCTACACGCGGGGGATGGATATGGCTACACCTTC. Looking up the rest from reference TRBV19 and TRBJ1-2 gives the full variable domain: DGGITQSPKYLFRKEGQNVTLSCEQNLNHDAMYWYRQDPGQGLRLIYYSQIVNDFQKGDIAEGYSVSREKKESFPLTVTSAQKNPTAFYLCASNLHAGDGYGYTFGSGTRLTVV.

The V and J genes are TRBV5-1 and TRBJ2-7, with D possibly matching TRBD2 (6 bases). The V end lost 0 bases, the J end lost 6 bases, and 13 bases lay between the germline ends. Per germline, CDR1 SGHRS and CDR2 YFSETQ. The CDR3 sequence is 14 residues long. In DNA, the CDR3 is TGCGCCAGCAGCTTGGGACTAGAAATCGTCGAGCAGTACTTC. Translated, it gives CASSLGLEIVEQYF.

V is TRBV3-1 (or the pseudogene TRBV3-2) and J is TRBJ1-6; tentative D call: TRBD1 (5 bases). Germline CDR1 is LGHDT and CDR2 is YNNKEL (reference sequence). The CDR3 runs 13 residues. V lost 4 bases to trimming and J lost 9 bases, with 10 bases between them. The CDR3: CASSLRDSSPLHF. Written as DNA, the CDR3 is TGTGCCAGCAGCCTCCGAGACAGTTCACCCCTCCACTTT.

The chain is built from TRBV9 and TRBJ1-1; 10 bases are shared with TRBD1. This CDR3 is 13 amino acids long. After removal of 4 bases from V and 10 bases from J, the junction contained 7 bases not matched to a gene. Germline-derived CDR1 and CDR2 are SGDLS and YYNGEE. The CDR3 loop is CASSKGTGEGAFF. The CDR3 coding sequence is TGTGCCAGCAGCAAGGGGACAGGGGAAGGAGCTTTCTTT.

V usage is TRBV14 and J usage is TRBJ2-7; D perhaps matches TRBD1 (7 bases). The germline V gene encodes CDR1 SGHDN and CDR2 FVKESK. The CDR3 runs to 14 residues. Deletions cut 1 base from V and 4 bases from J, with 11 bases between. The DNA of the CDR3 is TGTGCCAGCAGCCAAGTTCCAGGGGGGTACGAGCAGTACTTC. This encodes CASSQVPGGYEQYF.